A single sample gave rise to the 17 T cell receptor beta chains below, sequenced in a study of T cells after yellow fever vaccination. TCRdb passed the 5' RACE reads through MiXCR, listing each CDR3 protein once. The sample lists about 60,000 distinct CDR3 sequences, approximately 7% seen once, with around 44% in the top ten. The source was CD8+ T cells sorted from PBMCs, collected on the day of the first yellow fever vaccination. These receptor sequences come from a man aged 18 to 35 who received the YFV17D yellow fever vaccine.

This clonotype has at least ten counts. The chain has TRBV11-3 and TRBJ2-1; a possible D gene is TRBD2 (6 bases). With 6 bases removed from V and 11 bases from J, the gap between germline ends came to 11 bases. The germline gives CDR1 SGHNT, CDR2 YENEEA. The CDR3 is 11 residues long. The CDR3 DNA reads TGTGCCAGCAGTTCGGGGGAGCAGCAGTTCTTC. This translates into CASSSGEQQFF.

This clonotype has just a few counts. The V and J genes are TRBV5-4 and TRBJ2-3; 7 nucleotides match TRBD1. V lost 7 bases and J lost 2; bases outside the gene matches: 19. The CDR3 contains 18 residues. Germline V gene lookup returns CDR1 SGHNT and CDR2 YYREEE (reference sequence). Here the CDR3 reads CASSFPNDLQGVTDTQYF. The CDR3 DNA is TGTGCCAGCTCCTTTCCCAACGACCTGCAGGGGGTCACAGATACGCAGTATTTT.

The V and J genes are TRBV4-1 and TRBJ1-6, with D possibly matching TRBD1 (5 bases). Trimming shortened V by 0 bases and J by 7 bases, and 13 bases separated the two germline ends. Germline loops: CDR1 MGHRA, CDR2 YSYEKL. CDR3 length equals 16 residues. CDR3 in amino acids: CASSQDQVRANSPLHF. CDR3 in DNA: TGCGCCAGCAGCCAAGATCAGGTCAGGGCGAATTCACCCCTCCACTTT.

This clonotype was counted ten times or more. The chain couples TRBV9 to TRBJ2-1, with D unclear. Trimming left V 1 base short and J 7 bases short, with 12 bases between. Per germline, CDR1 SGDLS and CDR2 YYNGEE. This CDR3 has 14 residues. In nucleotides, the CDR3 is TGTGCCAGCAGCGTAAGCTCCTCGTTGAATGAGCAGTTCTTC. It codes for CASSVSSSLNEQFF.

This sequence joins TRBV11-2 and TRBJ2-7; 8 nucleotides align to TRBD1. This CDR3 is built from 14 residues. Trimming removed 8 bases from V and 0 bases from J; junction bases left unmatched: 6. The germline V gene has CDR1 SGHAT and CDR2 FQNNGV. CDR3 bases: TGTGCCAGCCGGCTGGGACAGGACTCCTACGAGCAGTACGTC. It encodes CASRLGQDSYEQYV.

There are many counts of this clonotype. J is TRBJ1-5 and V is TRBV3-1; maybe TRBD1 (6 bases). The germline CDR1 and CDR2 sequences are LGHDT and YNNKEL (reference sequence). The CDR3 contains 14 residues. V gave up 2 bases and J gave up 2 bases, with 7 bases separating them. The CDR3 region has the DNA TGTGCCAGCAGCCAACAGGGGCGCAATCAGCCCCAGCATTTT. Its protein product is CASSQQGRNQPQHF. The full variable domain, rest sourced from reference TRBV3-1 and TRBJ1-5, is DTAVSQTPKYLVTQMGNDKSIKCEQNLGHDTMYWYKQDSKKFLKIMFSYNNKELIINETVPNRFSPKSPDKAHLNLHINSLELGDSAVYFCASSQQGRNQPQHFGDGTRLSIL.

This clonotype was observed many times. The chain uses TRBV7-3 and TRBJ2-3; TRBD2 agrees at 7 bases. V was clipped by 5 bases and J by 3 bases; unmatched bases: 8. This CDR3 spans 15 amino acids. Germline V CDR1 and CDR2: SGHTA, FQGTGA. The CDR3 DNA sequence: TGTGCCAGCAGCCTAAGCGGGGTCTCGACAGATACGCAGTATTTT. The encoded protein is CASSLSGVSTDTQYF.

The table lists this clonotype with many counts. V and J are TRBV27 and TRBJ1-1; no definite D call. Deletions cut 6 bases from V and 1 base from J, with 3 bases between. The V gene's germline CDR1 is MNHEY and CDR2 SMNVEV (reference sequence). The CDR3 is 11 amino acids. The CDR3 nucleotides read TGTGCCAGCAGGCAGAACACTGAAGCTTTCTTT. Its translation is CASRQNTEAFF.

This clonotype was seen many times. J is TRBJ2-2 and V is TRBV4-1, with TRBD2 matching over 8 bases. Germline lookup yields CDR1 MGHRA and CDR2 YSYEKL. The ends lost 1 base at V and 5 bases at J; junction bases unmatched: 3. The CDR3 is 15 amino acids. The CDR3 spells CASSQAPGGTGELFF. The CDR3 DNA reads TGCGCCAGCAGCCAAGCCCCGGGGGGGACCGGGGAGCTGTTTTTT.

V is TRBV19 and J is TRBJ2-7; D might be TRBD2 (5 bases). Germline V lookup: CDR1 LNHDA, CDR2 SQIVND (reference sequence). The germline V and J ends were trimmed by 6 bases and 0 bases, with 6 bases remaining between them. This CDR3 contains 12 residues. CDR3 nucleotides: TGTGCCAGTAGGGGGAGCTCCTACGAGCAGTACTTC. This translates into CASRGSSYEQYF.

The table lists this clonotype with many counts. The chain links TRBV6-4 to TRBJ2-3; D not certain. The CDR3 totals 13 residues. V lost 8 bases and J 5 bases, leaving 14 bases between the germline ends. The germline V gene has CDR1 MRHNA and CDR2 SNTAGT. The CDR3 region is CASAFRSQDTQYF. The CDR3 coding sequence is TGTGCCAGCGCCTTCCGCTCCCAAGATACGCAGTATTTT.

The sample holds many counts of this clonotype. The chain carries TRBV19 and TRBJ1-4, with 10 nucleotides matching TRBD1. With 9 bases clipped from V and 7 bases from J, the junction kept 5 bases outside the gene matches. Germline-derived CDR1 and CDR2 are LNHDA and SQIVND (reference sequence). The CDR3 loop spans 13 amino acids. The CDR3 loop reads CASTTGGFEKLFF. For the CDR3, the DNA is TGTGCCAGCACGACAGGGGGCTTTGAAAAACTGTTTTTT.

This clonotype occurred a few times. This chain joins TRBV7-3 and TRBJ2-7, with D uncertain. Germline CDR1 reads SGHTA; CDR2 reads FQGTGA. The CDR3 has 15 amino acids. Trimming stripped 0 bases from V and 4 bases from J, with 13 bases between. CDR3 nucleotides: TGTGCCAGCAGCTTAACGAGTGGACGGTTTTACGAGCAGTACTTC. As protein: CASSLTSGRFYEQYF.

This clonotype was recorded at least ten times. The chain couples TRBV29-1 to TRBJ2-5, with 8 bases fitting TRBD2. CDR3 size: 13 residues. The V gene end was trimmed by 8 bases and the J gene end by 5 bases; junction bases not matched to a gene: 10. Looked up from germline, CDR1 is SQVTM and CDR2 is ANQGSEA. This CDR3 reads CSSSGSNTETQYF. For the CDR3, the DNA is TGCAGCTCTAGCGGGTCCAACACGGAGACCCAGTACTTC.

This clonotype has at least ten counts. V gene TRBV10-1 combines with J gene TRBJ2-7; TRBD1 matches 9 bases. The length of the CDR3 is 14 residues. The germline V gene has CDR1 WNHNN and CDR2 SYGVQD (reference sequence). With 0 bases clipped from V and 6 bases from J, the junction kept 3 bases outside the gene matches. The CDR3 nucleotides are TGCGCCAGCAGTGAGTCGGGACAGGGAGGCGAGCAGTACTTC. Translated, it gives CASSESGQGGEQYF.

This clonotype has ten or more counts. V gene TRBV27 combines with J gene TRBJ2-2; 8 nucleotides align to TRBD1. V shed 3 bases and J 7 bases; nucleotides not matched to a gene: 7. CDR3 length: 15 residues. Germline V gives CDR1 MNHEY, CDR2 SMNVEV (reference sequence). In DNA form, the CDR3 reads TGTGCCAGCAGTTTCGTCCAGGGGGCTGTCGGGGAGCTGTTTTTT. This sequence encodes CASSFVQGAVGELFF.

The CDR3 here is CASDWGLYADTQYF. The DNA of the CDR3 is TGTGCCTCGGACTGGGGGCTTTACGCTGATACGCAGTATTTT. The V call is TRBV30, the J call TRBJ2-3; D might be TRBD1 (6 bases). V was shortened by 7 bases and J by 6 bases, with 20 bases between the two germline ends. The CDR3 has 14 amino acids. Germline V gene data show CDR1 as GTSNPN and CDR2 as SVGIG (reference sequence).